The sequence of this TCR beta chain was determined in a study of cytomegalovirus exposure and HLA in healthy donors. As concerns this clone: The antigen remains undetermined.

The study, taken as a whole, reports: The study put 150 to 200 TCR beta chains on its list as cytomegalovirus-associated. Most TCR sequences were seen very rarely across donors, but some public TCRs occurred in many. A later analysis revealed that TCR association rates differed between HLA loci, peaking at DRB1 and bottoming out at HLA-C.

Germline values: CDR1 SGHRS, CDR2 YFSETQ. The CDR3 is 16 amino acids. V was pared by 4 bases and J by 1 base, with 4 bases of the junction left unmatched. Primers: 60 Vbeta forward and 13 Jbeta reverse. TCRdb's copy holds only in-frame clones and misses some; the assay was immunoSEQ multiplex PCR. The repertoire includes approximately 110,000 clones, roughly 70% of them detected once, and around 0.95% sits in the top ten. The sequence came from a woman in her thirties in good health and CMV-seronegative. V and J are TRBV5-1 and TRBJ2-3; the match to TRBD2 covers 12 bases. The sequenced material came from PBMCs. The CDR3 loop reads CASSLLAGGGTDTQYF. The CDR3 nucleotides are TGCGCCAGCAGCCTACTAGCGGGGGGTGGCACAGATACGCAGTATTTT.